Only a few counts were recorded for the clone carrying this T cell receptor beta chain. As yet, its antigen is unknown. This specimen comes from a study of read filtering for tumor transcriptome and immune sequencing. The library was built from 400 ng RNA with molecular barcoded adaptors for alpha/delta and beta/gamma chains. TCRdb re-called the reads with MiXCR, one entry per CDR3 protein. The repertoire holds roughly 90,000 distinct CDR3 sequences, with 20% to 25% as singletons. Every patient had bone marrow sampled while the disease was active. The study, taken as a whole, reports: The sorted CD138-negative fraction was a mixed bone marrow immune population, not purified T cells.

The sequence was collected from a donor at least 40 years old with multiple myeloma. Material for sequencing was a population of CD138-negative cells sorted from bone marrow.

In nucleotides, the CDR3 is TGTGCCAGCAGCTTAGAAGGGGGGGTAACCCAGCATTTT. It translates to CASSLEGGVTQHF. The chain has TRBV7-2 and TRBJ1-5; possibly TRBD1 for D (6 bases). Germline V gene sequence: CDR1 SGHTA, CDR2 FQGNSA. The CDR3 is 13 amino acids. V lost 1 base and J lost 11, with 12 bases in between. The full variable domain, in which reference TRBV7-2 and TRBJ1-5 provide the parts outside the CDR3, is GAGVSQSPSNKVTEKGKDVELRCDPISGHTALYWYRQSLGQGLEFLIYFQGNSAPDKSGLPSDRFSAERTGGSVSTLTIQRTQQEDSAVYLCASSLEGGVTQHFGDGTRLSIL.